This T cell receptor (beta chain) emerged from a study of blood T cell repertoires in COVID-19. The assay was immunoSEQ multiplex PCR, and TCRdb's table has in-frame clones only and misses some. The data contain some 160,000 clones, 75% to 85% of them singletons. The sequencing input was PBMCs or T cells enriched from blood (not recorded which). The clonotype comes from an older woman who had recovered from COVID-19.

The chain's CDR3 is CASSISPLEEKLFF. CDR3 nucleotide sequence: TGTGCCAGTAGTATTTCCCCGCTGGAGGAAAAACTGTTTTTT. This chain connects TRBV19 to TRBJ1-4; D not resolved. The CDR3 covers 14 residues. V lost 3 bases, J lost 8 bases, and 13 bases lay in between. The germline gives CDR1 LNHDA, CDR2 SQIVND (reference sequence).